The TCR beta chain under discussion was sequenced for a study of blood T cell repertoires in COVID-19. Study as a whole: T cells, B-cell-depleted T cells, or PBMCs provided the cDNA or gDNA that served as material.

The CDR3 length is 13 residues. The V end was cut by 9 bases, the J end by 4 bases, with 15 bases between. CDR1 and CDR2 from the germline V gene are MDHEN and SYDVKM. In the source study's methods: By means of reference gene primer amplification, nucleated cell counts were estimated. TCRdb's copy holds only in-frame clones and misses some; the assay was immunoSEQ multiplex PCR. Clonal size and the V and J genes are those of that table, whereas D and trimming came from the DNA. The sample lists over 70,000 clones, under 90% occurring once. Sequencing was performed on peripheral blood. This TCR came from a woman aged 55 to 70 with acute or convalescent COVID-19. V is TRBV28 and J is TRBJ1-1, with D possibly being TRBD1 (5 bases). The CDR3 coding sequence is TGTGCCAGTAGACGGGCGGGGGGCACTGAAGCTTTCTTT. It yields the protein CASRRAGGTEAFF.